The T cell receptor beta chain described here comes from a study of T-cell reconstitution after alpha-beta-depleted transplantation in children (TCRdb year 2016). Regarding the research as a whole: T-cell immune reconstitution after TCRalphabeta/CD19-depleted allogeneic hematopoietic cell transplantation in children was quantitatively tracked in the study by means of TCR repertoire profiling.

According to the germline V gene, CDR1 reads MNHEY and CDR2 reads SVGEGT. There are 13 amino acids in the CDR3, from cysteine to phenylalanine inclusive. Just the 39-base CDR3 DNA is kept, in frame starting at base 1. Germline trimming amounts to 6 bases on V and 8 bases on J, with 9 as the count of junction bases outside the gene matches. The library was generated by PCR. Reads for this sample came from an Illumina HiSeq 2500. TCR library preparation used molecular barcoding, with unique molecular identifiers applied to normalize quantification of the TCRbeta repertoire. Clones were called with MiXCR by TCRdb after fastp trimmed the public reads at Q25, and only in-frame beta chains were retained. For every CDR3 protein sequence, its rows merge into one entry that carries the most common genes and DNA. Present in this sample are about 640,000 distinct CDR3 sequences, approximately 16% of which were seen just once. Of the sample, over 0.95% is held by the ten largest clones.

A word on this clonotype: Its antigen is unknown. Base qualities are not recorded, but no much larger clone differs from it by a single base.

Recombination linked TRBV6-2 or TRBV6-3 to TRBJ1-1; the junction holds 7 bases that match TRBD1. The clonotype comes from a human donor who donated a stem cell graft to a child with acute myeloid leukemia. The sequences come from PBMCs from the stem cell graft donor, collected from the stem cell graft. CDR3 loop: CASSSTRDREAFF. The DNA sequence is as follows: TGTGCCAGCAGCTCCACCCGGGACAGAGAAGCTTTCTTT.